This record covers a single TCR beta chain. The data are from a study of control samples from healthy donors and cancer patients. Some clones are missing from TCRdb's copy, which holds only in-frame ones; the method was immunoSEQ multiplex PCR. The sample carries 150,000 to 180,000 clones, 85% to 95% recorded once. Losses at the gene ends were 0 bases for V and 5 bases for J; bases not matched to a gene: 7. The length of the CDR3 is 15 residues. CDR1 and CDR2 (germline): SGHAT, FQDESV (reference sequence). The sequence came from a man aged 35 to 55 in good health. Sequencing was carried out using blood. The chain uses TRBV11-1 and TRBJ2-7, with 7 bases identical to TRBD1. CDR3 region: CASSLARTGAHEQYF. CDR3 nucleotides: TGTGCCAGCAGCTTAGCCCGTACAGGGGCCCACGAGCAGTACTTC.